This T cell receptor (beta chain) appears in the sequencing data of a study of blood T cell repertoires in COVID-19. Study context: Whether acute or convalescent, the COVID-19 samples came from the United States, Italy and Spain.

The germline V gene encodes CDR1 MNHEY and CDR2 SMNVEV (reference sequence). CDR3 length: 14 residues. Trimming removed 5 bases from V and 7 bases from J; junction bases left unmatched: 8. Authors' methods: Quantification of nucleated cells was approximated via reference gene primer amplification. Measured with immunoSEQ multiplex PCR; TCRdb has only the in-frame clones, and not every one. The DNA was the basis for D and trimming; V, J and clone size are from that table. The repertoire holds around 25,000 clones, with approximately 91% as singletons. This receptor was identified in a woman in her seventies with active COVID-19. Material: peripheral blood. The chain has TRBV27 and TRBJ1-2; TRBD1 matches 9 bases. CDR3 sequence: CASSLAGTGTGYTF. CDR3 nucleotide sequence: TGTGCCAGCAGTCTCGCCGGGACAGGGACTGGCTACACCTTC.